This T cell receptor beta chain was recorded in a study of naive and memory T cell subsets. CDR3 length equals 18 residues. Trimming cost V 2 bases and J 3 bases; bases outside gene matches: 7. Germline CDR1 KGHDR, CDR2 SFDVKD. The beta constant-region primer was an equimolar mix of two oligonucleotides covering TRBC1 and TRBC2. TCRdb called the UMI-ligation and nested PCR reads again in MiXCR, with one record for every CDR3 protein. The sample holds some 100,000 distinct CDR3 sequences, approximately 6.5% seen once. The sequence was obtained from a human donor in good health. The chain is built from TRBV24-1 and TRBJ2-5; 14 nucleotides line up with TRBD2. Input material: central memory CD4+ T cells from blood. CDR3 bases: TGTGCCACCAGTGATTCGACTAGCGGGAGGGCCAGGGAAGAGACCCAGTACTTC. Protein sequence: CATSDSTSGRAREETQYF.